These T cell receptor beta chains were read from a single sample in a study of a mutant IDH1 vaccine in newly diagnosed glioma. For these receptors, no antigen is known. Libraries were prepared by immunoSEQ multiplex PCR; TCRdb keeps only in-frame clonotypes and omits some of them. The repertoire holds about 30,000 clones, around 87% seen once, with around 3% in the top ten. The sequencing used peripheral blood mononuclear cells (PBMCs), collected from a glioma patient whose treatment included an IDH1 peptide vaccine. These receptors all come from a woman in her thirties or forties with glioma. Some clones in this sample may be carry-over from other donors' samples. The CDR3 runs from the conserved cysteine through the conserved F or W. The D gene is left open where the match is weak. Expanded clones are given a class, and other clones once, few, many or no size at all.

- - TRBJ1-2 TRBV7-2 TGTGCCAGCAGTGCGGGGACATATGGCTACACCTTC CASSAGTYGYTF
- TRBD1 TRBJ1-2 TRBV15 TGTGCCACCAGCAGGGCCGCGGGGACAGGGAATGGCTACACCTTC CATSRAAGTGNGYTF
- - TRBJ2-1 TRBV5-6 TGTGCCAGCAGCTTAACCCAAAATGAGCAGTTCTTC CASSLTQNEQFF
- - TRBJ1-2 TRBV28 TGTGCCAACCGGGGGGATAACGGCTACACCTTC CANRGDNGYTF
- - TRBJ1-4 TRBV13 TGTGCCAGCAGCTTACGCAGGGGTCTGGGTGAAAAACTGTTTTTT CASSLRRGLGEKLFF
- - TRBJ1-1 TRBV29-1 TGCAGCGTTGAACTTCTGGCCGTGAACACTGAAGCTTTCTTT CSVELLAVNTEAFF
once - TRBJ1-1 TRBV5-1 TGCGCCAGCAGCTTGGGGGGGAACACTGAAGCTTTCTTT CASSLGGNTEAFF
- - TRBJ1-6 TRBV28 TGTGCCAGCAGTTTAGGAGGGACCGGCTCACCCCTCCACTTT CASSLGGTGSPLHF
- - TRBJ1-6 TRBV9 TGTGCCAGCAGCGTGTTTCTCAGTTCACCCCTCCACTTT CASSVFLSSPLHF
- - TRBJ2-5 TRBV6-5 TGTGCCAGCAGGATCCAGAGAACCGGGGAGACCCAGTACTTC CASRIQRTGETQYF
- - TRBJ2-6 TRBV15 TGTGCCACCAGCGGGACAAACTCTGGGGCCAACGTCCTGACTTTC CATSGTNSGANVLTF
- TRBD1 TRBJ2-1 TRBV28 TGTGCCAGCAGTGGCAGGGGGCTCAATGAGCAGTTCTTC CASSGRGLNEQFF
- - TRBJ2-1 TRBV5-1 TGCGCCAGCAGCTTACCAGGCAATGAGCAGTTCTTC CASSLPGNEQFF
- TRBD2 TRBJ2-3 TRBV6-6 TGTGCCAGCACCCCCATCCGGGGGGGGAGCACAGATACGCAGTATTTT CASTPIRGGSTDTQYF
- TRBD2 TRBJ2-5 TRBV9 TGTGCCAGCAGCCTCCGAAGTGGGCTAGGCGGGGGAGAGACCCAGTACTTC CASSLRSGLGGGETQYF
- - TRBJ1-5 TRBV4-3 TGCGCCAGCAGCCAAGAGAGGGGAAGCAATCAGCCCCAGCATTTT CASSQERGSNQPQHF
- - TRBJ2-1 TRBV5-1 TGCGCCAGCAGCGAGCGGATGGGGGGTATCTCCTACAATGAGCAGTTCTTC CASSERMGGISYNEQFF
- - TRBJ2-7 TRBV27 TGTGCCAGCACCCTTAATAACCGCAATACCTACGAGCAGTACTTC CASTLNNRNTYEQYF
- - TRBJ1-3 TRBV25-1 TGTGCCAGCAGTGACCGGACGGTCGACTCTGGAAACACCATATATTTT CASSDRTVDSGNTIYF
- TRBD1 TRBJ1-4 TRBV7-6 TGTGCCAGCAGCTTAGGACAGGGGCGTGAAAAACTGTTTTTT CASSLGQGREKLFF
- - TRBJ1-1 TRBV19 TGTGCCAGTAGTATCAGTAGCTCCGGTGAAGCTTTCTTT CASSISSSGEAFF